These 14 T cell receptor beta chains came from one sample sequenced in a study of monozygotic twins with inflammatory bowel disease. One entry per CDR3 protein, without DNA, is what TCRdb gives after re-calling the 5' RACE reads. The specimen's table records around 370,000 distinct CDR3 sequences. The specimen sequenced was blood. These receptors were obtained from a human donor with ulcerative colitis or Crohn's disease, or a healthy co-twin of an affected twin (not recorded which).

The CDR3 spells CASSQRLAGGPYNEQFF. The chain employs TRBV5-1 and TRBJ2-1; TCRdb gives TRBD2 as the D gene, but with no DNA this cannot be confirmed. The length of the CDR3 is 17 residues. Germline V gene lookup returns CDR1 SGHRS and CDR2 YFSETQ.

The V call is TRBV2, the J call TRBJ1-2; absent DNA, TCRdb's TRBD1 call cannot be checked. CDR3 length equals 16 residues. CDR1 and CDR2 from the germline V gene are SNHLY and FYNNEI. CDR3 protein: CASRRTRGDGDYGYTF.

The chain joins TRBV5-1 to TRBJ2-5; there is no DNA to check the TCRdb D call of TRBD2. The CDR3 covers 16 residues. Germline V gene data show CDR1 as SGHRS and CDR2 as YFSETQ. The CDR3 here is CASSRGLAGGTETQYF.

The rearrangement uses TRBV2 and TRBJ2-7. The CDR3 has 13 amino acids. Germline V gene data show CDR1 as SNHLY and CDR2 as FYNNEI. CDR3 residues: CASSGGNPYEQYF.

The V and J genes are TRBV6-6 and TRBJ2-7. This CDR3 comprises 14 residues. Germline CDR1 and CDR2: MNHNY and SVGAGI (reference sequence). CDR3 amino acids: CASSYQDGPYEQYF.

The chain employs TRBV7-3 and TRBJ2-3; the TRBD1 assignment by TCRdb is unverifiable without DNA. Germline loops: CDR1 SGHTA, CDR2 FQGTGA. The length of the CDR3 is 13 residues. This CDR3 reads CASSPPNRDTQYF. Drawing the rest from reference TRBV7-3 and TRBJ2-3, the complete variable domain is GAGVSQTPSNKVTEKGKYVELRCDPISGHTALYWYRQSLGQGPEFLIYFQGTGAADDSGLPNDRFFAVRPEGSVSTLKIQRTERGDSAVYLCASSPPNRDTQYFGPGTRLTVL.

V usage is TRBV4-3 and J usage is TRBJ1-6; TCRdb designates TRBD1, a call that cannot be tested without DNA. The CDR3 spans 17 residues. The germline gives CDR1 LGHNA, CDR2 YSLEER. CDR3 in amino acids: CASSQAAVGQGSSPLHF.

The chain combines TRBV7-9 with TRBJ2-1; TCRdb reports TRBD1, a call that lacks DNA to check it against. The germline gives CDR1 SEHNR, CDR2 FQNEAQ (reference sequence). The CDR3 totals 15 residues. The CDR3 loop is CASSIRDGIYNEQFF.

V usage is TRBV7-2 and J usage is TRBJ2-3; TCRdb designates TRBD1, a call that cannot be tested without DNA. CDR1 SGHTA and CDR2 FQGNSA come from the germline V gene. The CDR3 is 16 amino acids. CDR3 in amino acids: CASSPPGIPSTDTQYF.

The V call is TRBV29-1, the J call TRBJ1-2. The CDR3 spans 11 residues. Looked up from germline, CDR1 is SQVTM and CDR2 is ANQGSEA. This CDR3 reads CSVEELYGYTF.

The genes are TRBV20-1 and TRBJ2-1; no DNA is available, so the TRBD2 call from TCRdb remains unchecked. This CDR3 is 14 amino acids long. The germline gives CDR1 DFQATT, CDR2 SNEGSKA (reference sequence). CDR3 residues: CSAPGTSGEGEQFF.

The gene calls are TRBV12-3 or TRBV12-4 and TRBJ2-5; TCRdb reports TRBD2, a call that lacks DNA to check it against. The CDR3 runs to 16 residues. The CDR3 here is CASSFIPRQDQETQYF.

This chain connects TRBV7-2 to TRBJ2-5. The CDR3 loop spans 16 amino acids. Germline assignment: CDR1 SGHTA and CDR2 FQGNSA. CDR3 sequence reads: CASSLGLARTWGTQYF.

This chain links TRBV20-1 with TRBJ2-3; there is no DNA to check the TCRdb D call of TRBD1. This CDR3 has 14 amino acids. Germline loops: CDR1 DFQATT, CDR2 SNEGSKA (reference sequence). CDR3 in amino acids: CSASGGLGTDTQYF.